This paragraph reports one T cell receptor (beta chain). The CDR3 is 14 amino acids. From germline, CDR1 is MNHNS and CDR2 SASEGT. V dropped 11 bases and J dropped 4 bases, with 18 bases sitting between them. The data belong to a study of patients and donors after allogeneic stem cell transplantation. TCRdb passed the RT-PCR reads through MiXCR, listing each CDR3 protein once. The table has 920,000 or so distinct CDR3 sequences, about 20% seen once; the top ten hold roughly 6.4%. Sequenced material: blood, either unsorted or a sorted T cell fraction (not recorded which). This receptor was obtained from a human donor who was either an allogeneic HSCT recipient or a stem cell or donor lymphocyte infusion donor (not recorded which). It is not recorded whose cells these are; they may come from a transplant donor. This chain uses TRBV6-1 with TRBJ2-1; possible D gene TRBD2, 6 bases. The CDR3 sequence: CAPRSSRGYNEQFF. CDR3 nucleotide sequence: TGTGCCCCCAGGTCTAGTCGGGGGTACAATGAGCAGTTCTTC.